This T cell receptor beta chain was found in a study of OX40 agonist ivuxolimab in advanced cancers. Notes on the study in general: Some nonresponders also had low normalized T-cell clonal expansion. On average, CD8+ T cells had more expanded clones than CD4+.

Generated by immunoSEQ multiplex PCR, the TCRdb table keeps only in-frame clones and is missing some. Found here are under 85,000 clones, 90% to 95% of them singletons; the top ten hold 9.5% to 11%. The germline V gene has CDR1 SGHAT and CDR2 FQNNGV. The CDR3 totals 15 residues. V was clipped by 6 bases and J by 7 bases, with 18 bases between them. In the case of this clone: Its specificity is unknown.

The clonotype was recovered from an adult with an advanced solid tumor such as melanoma, head and neck, liver or kidney cancer. The rearrangement links TRBV11-2 to TRBJ1-4, with D uncertain. The sequenced sample was CD4+ or CD8+ T cells sorted from blood, obtained in a trial of the OX40 agonist ivuxolimab. The CDR3 protein is CASRGGVSLGEKLFF. CDR3 in DNA: TGTGCCAGCAGGGGCGGGGTCAGCCTAGGTGAAAAACTGTTTTTT. Variable domain in full (rest from reference TRBV11-2 and TRBJ1-4): EAGVAQSPRYKIIEKRQSVAFWCNPISGHATLYWYQQILGQGPKLLIQFQNNGVVDDSQLPKDRFSAERLKGVDSTLKIQPAKLEDSAVYLCASRGGVSLGEKLFFGSGTQLSVL.